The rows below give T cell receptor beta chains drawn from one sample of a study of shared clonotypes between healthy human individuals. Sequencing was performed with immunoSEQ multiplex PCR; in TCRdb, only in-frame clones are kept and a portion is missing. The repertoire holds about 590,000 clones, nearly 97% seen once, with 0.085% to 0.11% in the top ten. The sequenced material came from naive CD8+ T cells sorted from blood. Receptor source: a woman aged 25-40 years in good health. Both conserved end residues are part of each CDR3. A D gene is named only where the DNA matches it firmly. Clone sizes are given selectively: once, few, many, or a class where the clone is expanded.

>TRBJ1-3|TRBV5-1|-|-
CASSLEPARGNTIYF
TGCGCCAGCAGCTTGGAACCCGCGCGTGGAAACACCATATATTTT
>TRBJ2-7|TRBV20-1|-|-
CSATLKYEQYF
TGCAGTGCTACCCTAAAATACGAGCAGTACTTC
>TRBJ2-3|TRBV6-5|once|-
CASSYGISIPDTQYF
TGTGCCAGCAGTTACGGCATTTCCATCCCAGATACGCAGTATTTT
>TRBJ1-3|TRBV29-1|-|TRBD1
CSVAGTDLSGNTIYF
TGCAGCGTTGCCGGGACAGACCTCTCTGGAAACACCATATATTTT
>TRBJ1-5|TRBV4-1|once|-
CASSQGAQGNQPQHF
TGCGCCAGCAGCCAGGGGGCGCAGGGCAATCAGCCCCAGCATTTT
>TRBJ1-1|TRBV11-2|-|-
CASSFSTEAFF
TGTGCCAGCAGCTTCTCCACTGAAGCTTTCTTT
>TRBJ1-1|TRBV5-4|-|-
CASSLAGEGVTEAFF
TGTGCCAGCAGCTTGGCAGGGGAGGGAGTCACTGAAGCTTTCTTT
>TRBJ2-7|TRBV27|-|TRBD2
CASSPLAEIPSYEQYF
TGTGCCAGCAGTCCCCTAGCGGAGATTCCGTCCTACGAGCAGTACTTC
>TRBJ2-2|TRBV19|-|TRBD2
CASSIDSELALTGELFF
TGTGCCAGTAGTATAGATTCTGAACTAGCGCTCACCGGGGAGCTGTTTTTT
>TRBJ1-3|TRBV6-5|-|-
CASSPVPGGNTIYF
TGTGCCAGCAGTCCCGTCCCGGGTGGAAACACCATATATTTT
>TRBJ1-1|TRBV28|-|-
CASGAIGQSNEAFF
TGTGCCAGCGGGGCCATCGGACAATCTAATGAAGCTTTCTTT
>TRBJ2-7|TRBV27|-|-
CASSLGQYYEQYF
TGTGCCAGCAGTTTAGGGCAGTACTACGAGCAGTACTTC
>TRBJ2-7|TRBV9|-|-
CASSTGGEQYF
TGTGCCAGCAGCACCGGGGGCGAGCAGTACTTC
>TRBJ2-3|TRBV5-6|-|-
CASSSSYTDTQYF
TGTGCCAGCAGCTCCTCCTACACAGATACGCAGTATTTT
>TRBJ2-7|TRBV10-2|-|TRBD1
CASSEGTGGYEQYF
TGCGCCAGCAGTGAGGGGACAGGGGGCTACGAGCAGTACTTC
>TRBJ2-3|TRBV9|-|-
CASSVVTDTQYF
TGTGCCAGCAGCGTAGTCACCGATACGCAGTATTTT
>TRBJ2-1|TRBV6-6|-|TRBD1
CASSSQPGTVNEQFF
TGTGCCAGCAGTAGCCAACCCGGGACAGTCAATGAGCAGTTCTTC
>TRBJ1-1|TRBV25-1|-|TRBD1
CASSDKDRGRAEAFF
TGTGCCAGCAGTGATAAGGACAGGGGGCGAGCTGAAGCTTTCTTT
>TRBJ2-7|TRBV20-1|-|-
CSARVPARQYF
TGCAGTGCTAGAGTCCCGGCTAGGCAGTACTTC
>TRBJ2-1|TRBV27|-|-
CASSLSSGPSHNEQFF
TGTGCCAGCAGTTTATCCTCCGGGCCGAGCCACAATGAGCAGTTCTTC
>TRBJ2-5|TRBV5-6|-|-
CASSGGQGAPWETQYF
TGTGCCAGCAGCGGGGGACAAGGGGCCCCTTGGGAGACCCAGTACTTC
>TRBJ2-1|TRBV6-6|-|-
CASSYSTYNEQFF
TGTGCCAGCAGTTACTCTACCTACAATGAGCAGTTCTTC
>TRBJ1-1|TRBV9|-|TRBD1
CASTLRDRVSDTEAFF
TGTGCCAGCACCCTCCGGGACAGGGTTTCCGACACTGAAGCTTTCTTT
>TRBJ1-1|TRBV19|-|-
CASRVVQGQGDTEAFF
TGTGCCAGTAGAGTGGTGCAGGGGCAGGGAGACACTGAAGCTTTCTTT
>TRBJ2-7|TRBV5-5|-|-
CASSLGSSTYEQYF
TGTGCCAGCAGCTTGGGCAGTTCTACCTACGAGCAGTACTTC
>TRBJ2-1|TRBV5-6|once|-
CASSLGLAEQFF
TGTGCCAGCAGCCTGGGACTGGCCGAGCAGTTCTTC
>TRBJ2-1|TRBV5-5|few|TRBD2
CASSLATAGDNEQFF
TGTGCCAGCAGCTTGGCCACGGCGGGAGACAATGAGCAGTTCTTC
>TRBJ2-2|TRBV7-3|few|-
CASSVLAVGELFF
TGTGCCAGCAGCGTACTAGCAGTCGGGGAGCTGTTTTTT
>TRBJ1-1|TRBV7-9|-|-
CASSLPGMVEAFF
TGTGCCAGCAGCTTACCAGGGATGGTTGAAGCTTTCTTT
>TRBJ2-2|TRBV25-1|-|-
CASSPRPSLDTGELFF
TGTGCCAGCAGCCCCCGGCCTAGTCTGGACACCGGGGAGCTGTTTTTT
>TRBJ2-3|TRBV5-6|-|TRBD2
CASSLPAGTSRRSDTQYF
TGTGCCAGCAGCTTGCCGGCGGGGACTAGCAGGCGTTCAGATACGCAGTATTTT
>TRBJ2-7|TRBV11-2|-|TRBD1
CASSLVGTGGGEQYF
TGTGCCAGCAGCTTAGTCGGGACAGGGGGCGGCGAGCAGTACTTC
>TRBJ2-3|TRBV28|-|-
CASSSGLPRGTDTQYF
TGTGCCAGCAGTTCGGGACTACCGAGGGGGACAGATACGCAGTATTTT
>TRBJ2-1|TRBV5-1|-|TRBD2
CASSFRLAGRGDEQFF
TGCGCCAGCAGCTTCCGACTAGCGGGAAGGGGGGATGAGCAGTTCTTC
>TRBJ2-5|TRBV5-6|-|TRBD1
CASSFGTVQETQYF
TGTGCCAGCAGCTTTGGGACAGTTCAAGAGACCCAGTACTTC
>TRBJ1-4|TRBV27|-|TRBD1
CASSPGTGREKLFF
TGTGCCAGCAGCCCAGGGACAGGGCGGGAAAAACTGTTTTTT
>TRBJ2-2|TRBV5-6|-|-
CASSPAGGYSTGELFF
TGTGCCAGCAGCCCGGCGGGTGGGTATTCAACCGGGGAGCTGTTTTTT
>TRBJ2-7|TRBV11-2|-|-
CASSLQGNEQYF
TGTGCCAGCAGCTTACAGGGAAACGAGCAGTACTTC
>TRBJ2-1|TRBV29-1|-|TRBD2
CSVAGLSSYNEQFF
TGCAGCGTAGCGGGACTTAGCTCCTACAATGAGCAGTTCTTC
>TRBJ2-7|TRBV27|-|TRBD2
CASSLPGTSGRAPAYEQYF
TGTGCCAGCAGCCTCCCCGGGACTAGCGGGAGGGCCCCCGCCTACGAGCAGTACTTC
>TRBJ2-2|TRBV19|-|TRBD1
CASSLGTGVSTGELFF
TGTGCCAGTAGCCTAGGGACAGGGGTTAGCACCGGGGAGCTGTTTTTT
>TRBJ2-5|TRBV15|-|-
CATSREGTLQETQYF
TGTGCCACCAGCAGAGAGGGGACTCTCCAAGAGACCCAGTACTTC
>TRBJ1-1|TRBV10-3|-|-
CAISESETLNTEAFF
TGTGCCATCAGTGAGTCGGAGACTTTGAACACTGAAGCTTTCTTT
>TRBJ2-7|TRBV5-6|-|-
CASSPQVPSDEQYF
TGTGCCAGCAGTCCTCAGGTCCCCTCTGACGAGCAGTACTTC
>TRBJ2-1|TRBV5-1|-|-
CASSLAASSYNEQFF
TGCGCCAGCAGCTTAGCGGCAAGCTCCTACAATGAGCAGTTCTTC
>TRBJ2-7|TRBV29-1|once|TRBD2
CSVVTRTSGYEQYF
TGCAGCGTTGTGACGCGGACTAGCGGCTACGAGCAGTACTTC
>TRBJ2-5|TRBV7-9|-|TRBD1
CASSRRVDRVSETQYF
TGTGCCAGCAGCAGAAGAGTTGACAGGGTTTCGGAGACCCAGTACTTC
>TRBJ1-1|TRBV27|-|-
CASSMPWSTEAFF
TGTGCCAGCAGTATGCCGTGGAGCACTGAAGCTTTCTTT
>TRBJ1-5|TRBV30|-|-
CAWSVSGYQPQHF
TGTGCCTGGAGTGTATCGGGATATCAGCCCCAGCATTTT
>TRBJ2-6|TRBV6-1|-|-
CASSEGPGTGANVLTF
TGTGCCAGCAGTGAAGGACCAGGGACTGGGGCCAACGTCCTGACTTTC
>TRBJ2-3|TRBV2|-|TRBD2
CVSSVGAGRTDTQYF
TGTGTCAGCAGTGTCGGAGCGGGACGCACAGATACGCAGTATTTT
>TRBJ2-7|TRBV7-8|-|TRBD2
CASSPDAGGINTLTEQYF
TGTGCCAGCAGCCCCGACGCGGGAGGGATTAATACTTTAACTGAGCAGTACTTC
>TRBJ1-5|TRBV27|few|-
CASSTSGGNQPQHF
TGTGCCAGCAGTACCTCTGGGGGCAATCAGCCCCAGCATTTT
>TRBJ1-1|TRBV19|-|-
CASSIRRLADTEAFF
TGTGCCAGTAGTATTCGGCGGCTTGCCGACACTGAAGCTTTCTTT
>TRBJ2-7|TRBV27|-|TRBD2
CASSFATSGPSYEQYF
TGTGCCAGCAGTTTCGCGACTAGCGGGCCTTCCTACGAGCAGTACTTC
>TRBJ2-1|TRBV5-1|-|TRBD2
CASSSPAGLAENNEQFF
TGCGCCAGCAGCTCCCCCGCGGGACTAGCGGAGAATAATGAGCAGTTCTTC
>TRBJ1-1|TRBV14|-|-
CASSIQGGTEAFF
TGTGCCAGCAGCATACAGGGTGGTACTGAAGCTTTCTTT
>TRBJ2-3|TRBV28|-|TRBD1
CASSFMGQGADTQYF
TGTGCCAGCAGTTTCATGGGACAGGGGGCAGATACGCAGTATTTT
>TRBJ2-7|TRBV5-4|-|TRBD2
CASRPGGLAGRISYEQYF
TGTGCCAGCAGACCCGGGGGACTAGCGGGCCGTATTTCCTACGAGCAGTACTTC